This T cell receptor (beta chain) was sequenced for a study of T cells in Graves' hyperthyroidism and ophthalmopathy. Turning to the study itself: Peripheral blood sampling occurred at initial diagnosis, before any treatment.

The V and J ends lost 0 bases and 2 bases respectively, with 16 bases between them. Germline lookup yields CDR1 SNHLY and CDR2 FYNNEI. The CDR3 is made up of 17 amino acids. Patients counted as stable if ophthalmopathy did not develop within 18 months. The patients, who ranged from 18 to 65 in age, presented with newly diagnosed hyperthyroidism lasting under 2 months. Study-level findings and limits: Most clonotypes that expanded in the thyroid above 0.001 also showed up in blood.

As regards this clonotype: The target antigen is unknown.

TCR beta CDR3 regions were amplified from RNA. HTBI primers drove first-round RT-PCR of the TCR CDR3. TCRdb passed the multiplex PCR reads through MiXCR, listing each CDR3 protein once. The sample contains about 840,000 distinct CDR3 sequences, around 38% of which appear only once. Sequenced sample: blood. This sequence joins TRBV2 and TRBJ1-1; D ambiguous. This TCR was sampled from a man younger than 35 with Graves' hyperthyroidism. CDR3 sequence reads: CASSEADDISANTEAFF. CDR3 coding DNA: TGTGCCAGCAGTGAAGCGGATGACATCTCAGCCAACACTGAAGCTTTCTTT.